This T cell receptor beta chain was retrieved from a study of radiation and T cells in renal cell carcinoma. Study outcomes and limitations: From baseline, blood top tumor clonotypes peaked at 2 weeks post-radiation.

Comments on this clone: The target antigen is unknown.

Trimming removed 2 bases from V and 5 bases from J, with 14 bases in between. This CDR3 comprises 14 residues. Germline CDR1 reads SGDLS; CDR2 reads YYNGEE. Here immunoSEQ multiplex PCR was the method, and the copy in TCRdb shows in-frame clones only, minus some. The profile shows 70,000 or so clones, roughly 82% of them singletons. Time point in this sample: blood 2 weeks post-SBRT. Treatment reported: 15 Gy SBRT to primary tumor, nephrectomy 4 weeks later. The chain links TRBV9 to TRBJ2-7, with D possibly TRBD2 on 5 matching bases. The sample was blood, taken from a patient whose treatment included radiotherapy and nephrectomy. The source is a man aged 60 to 75 with renal cell carcinoma. CDR3 sequence: CASSVGGRSNEQYF. The CDR3 DNA reads as TGTGCCAGCAGCGTCGGAGGAAGGAGTAACGAGCAGTACTTC.